The entry that follows covers one TCR beta chain sequence. Its antigen is unidentified. This entry comes from a study of T cell repertoires in cytomegalovirus infection. The CDR3 has 14 amino acids. V shed 6 bases, J shed 7 bases, and the junction held 8 bases outside the gene matches. TCRdb re-called the reads through MiXCR, storing one row per CDR3 protein. Of 450,000 to 650,000 distinct CDR3 sequences in the sample, around 40% were seen once. Findings of the study overall: Within the response measured ex vivo, HLA-C-restricted CMV-specific TCR beta clonotypes were dominant.

The receptor was isolated from a human donor in good health (CMV status not recorded). Some clones in this sample may be carry-over from other donors' samples. The source material was cultured PBMCs, sampled from culture after CMV antigen stimulation. The chain has TRBV12-3 or TRBV12-4 and TRBJ1-5; 8 bases align to TRBD1. In DNA, the CDR3 is TGTGCCAGCAGCCAGGGGGCGCGGGGCCAGCCCCAGCATTTT. Its protein product is CASSQGARGQPQHF.